This T cell receptor beta chain was captured in a study of T cell responses to AZD1222 COVID-19 vaccine. Study observations and caveats: The repertoires were collected only after the peak T cell response. Two AZD1222 doses significantly raised spike-specific TCR breadth and depth over controls. Unmutated regions of variants are reportedly targeted by nearly half of spike-specific TCRs. Regions 160-218 and 743-854 dominated among vaccine-associated CD4 TCRs spanning spike.

Comments on this clone: No antigen is known for it.

Profiling relied on immunoSEQ multiplex PCR, and the TCRdb table lists in-frame clones only, not all of them. The repertoire holds some 110,000 clones, approximately 88% seen once, with over 7.5% in the top ten. This TCR was recovered from an adult in good health. The sequences come from peripheral blood, collected on day 0 of AZD1222 vaccination.

CDR3 nucleotide sequence: TGTGCCAGCAGCCCGGGCCCTTCGGGGGCCTACGAGCAGTACTTC. Its protein is CASSPGPSGAYEQYF. The chain is built from TRBV3-1 (or the pseudogene TRBV3-2) and TRBJ2-7, with D maybe TRBD2 (6 bases). Germline V CDR1 and CDR2: LGHDT, YNNKEL (reference sequence). The CDR3 has 15 amino acids. Trimming stripped 4 bases from V and 2 bases from J, with 15 bases between.